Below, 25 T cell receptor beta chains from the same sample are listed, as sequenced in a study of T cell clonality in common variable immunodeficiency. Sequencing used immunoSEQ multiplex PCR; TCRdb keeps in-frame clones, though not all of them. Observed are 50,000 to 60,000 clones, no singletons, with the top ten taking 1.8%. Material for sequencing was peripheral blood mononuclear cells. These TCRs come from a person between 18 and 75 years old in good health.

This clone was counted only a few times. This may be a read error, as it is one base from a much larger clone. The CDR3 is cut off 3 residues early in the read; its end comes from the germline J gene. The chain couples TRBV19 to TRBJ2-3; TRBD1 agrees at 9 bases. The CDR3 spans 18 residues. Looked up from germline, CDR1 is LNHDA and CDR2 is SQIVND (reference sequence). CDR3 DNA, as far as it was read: TGTGCCAGTAGTACGCCACCCGGGACAGGGTATAGCAATCAGCCG. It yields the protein CASSTPPGTGYSNQP. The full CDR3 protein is CASSTPPGTGYSNQPQYF.

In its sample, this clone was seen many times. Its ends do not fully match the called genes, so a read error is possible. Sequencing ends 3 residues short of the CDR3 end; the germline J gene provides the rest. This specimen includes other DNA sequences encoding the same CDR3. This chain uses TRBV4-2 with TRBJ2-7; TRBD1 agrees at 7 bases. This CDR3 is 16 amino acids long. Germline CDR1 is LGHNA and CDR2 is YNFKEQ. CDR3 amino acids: CASSQDPTAGGYEQYF. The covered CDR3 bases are TGCGCCAGCAGCCAAGACCCCACAGCAGGGGGCTACGAG.

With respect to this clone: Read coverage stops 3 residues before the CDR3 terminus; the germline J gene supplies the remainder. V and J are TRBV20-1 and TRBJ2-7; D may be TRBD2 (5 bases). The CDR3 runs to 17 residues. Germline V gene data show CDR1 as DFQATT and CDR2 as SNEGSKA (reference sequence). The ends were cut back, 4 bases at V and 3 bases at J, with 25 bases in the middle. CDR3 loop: CSANGAGSYYDYYEQYF. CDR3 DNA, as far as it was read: TGCAGTGCTAACGGAGCCGGGTCCTATTATGACTACTACGAG.

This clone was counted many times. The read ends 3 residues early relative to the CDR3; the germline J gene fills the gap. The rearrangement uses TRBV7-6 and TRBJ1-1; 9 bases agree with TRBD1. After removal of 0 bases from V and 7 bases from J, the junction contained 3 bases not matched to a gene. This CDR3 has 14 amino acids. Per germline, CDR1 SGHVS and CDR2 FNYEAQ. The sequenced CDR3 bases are TGTGCCAGCAGCTTAGCGGGGACAGGGAGTGAA. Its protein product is CASSLAGTGSE. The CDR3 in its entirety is CASSLAGTGSEAFF.

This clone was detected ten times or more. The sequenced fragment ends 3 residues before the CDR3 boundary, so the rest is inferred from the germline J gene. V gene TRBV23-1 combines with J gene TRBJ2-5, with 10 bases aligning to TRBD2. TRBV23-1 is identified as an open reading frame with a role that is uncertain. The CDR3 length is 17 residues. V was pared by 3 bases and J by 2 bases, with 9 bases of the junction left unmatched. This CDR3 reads CASSQGLAGVLQETQYF. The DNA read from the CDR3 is TGCGCCAGCAGTCAGGGCCTAGCGGGGGTCCTACAAGAGACC.

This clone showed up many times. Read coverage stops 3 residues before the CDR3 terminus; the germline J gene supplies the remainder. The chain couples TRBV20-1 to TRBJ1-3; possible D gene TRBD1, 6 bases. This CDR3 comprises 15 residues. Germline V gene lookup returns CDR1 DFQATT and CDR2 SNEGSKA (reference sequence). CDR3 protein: CSARLRGTIFGDIYF. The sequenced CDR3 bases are TGCAGTGCTAGGTTAAGGGGGACGATCTTCGGGGAT.

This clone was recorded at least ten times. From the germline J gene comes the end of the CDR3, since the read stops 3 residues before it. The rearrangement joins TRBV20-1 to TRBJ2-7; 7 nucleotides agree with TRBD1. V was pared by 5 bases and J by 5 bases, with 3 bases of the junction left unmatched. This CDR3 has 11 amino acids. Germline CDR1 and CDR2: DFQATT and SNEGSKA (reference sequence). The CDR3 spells CSAPTGDEQYF. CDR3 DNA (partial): TGCAGTGCTCCTACAGGGGACGAG.

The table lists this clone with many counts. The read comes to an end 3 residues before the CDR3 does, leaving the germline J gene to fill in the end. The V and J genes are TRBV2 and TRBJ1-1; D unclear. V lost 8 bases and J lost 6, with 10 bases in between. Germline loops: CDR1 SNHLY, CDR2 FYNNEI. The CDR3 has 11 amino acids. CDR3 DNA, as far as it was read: TGTGCCAGCCGTTGGCCCCCTGAA. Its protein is CASRWPPE. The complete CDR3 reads CASRWPPEAFF. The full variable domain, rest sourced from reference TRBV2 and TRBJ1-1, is EPEVTQTPSHQVTQMGQEVILRCVPISNHLYFYWYRQILGQKVEFLVSFYNNEISEKSEIFDDQFSVERPDGSNFTLKIRSTKLEDSAMYFCASRWPPEAFFGQGTRLTVV.

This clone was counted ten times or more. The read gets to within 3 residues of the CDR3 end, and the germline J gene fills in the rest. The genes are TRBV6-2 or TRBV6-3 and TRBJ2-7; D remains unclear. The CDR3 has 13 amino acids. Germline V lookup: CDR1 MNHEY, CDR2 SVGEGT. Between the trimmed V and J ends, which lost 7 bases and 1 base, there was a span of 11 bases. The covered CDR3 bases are TGTGCCAGCAAGTGGCAGGAGTCCTACGAG. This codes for CASKWQESYE. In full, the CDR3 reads CASKWQESYEQYF.

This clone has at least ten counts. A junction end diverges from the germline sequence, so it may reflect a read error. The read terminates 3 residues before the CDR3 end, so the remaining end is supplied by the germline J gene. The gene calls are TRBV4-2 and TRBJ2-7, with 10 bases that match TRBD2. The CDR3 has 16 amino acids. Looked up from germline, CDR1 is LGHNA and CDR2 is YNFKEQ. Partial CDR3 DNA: TGCGCCAGCAGCCAAGATGCGCTAGCGGGAGTCTACGAG. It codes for CASSQDALAGVYE. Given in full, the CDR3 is CASSQDALAGVYEQYF.

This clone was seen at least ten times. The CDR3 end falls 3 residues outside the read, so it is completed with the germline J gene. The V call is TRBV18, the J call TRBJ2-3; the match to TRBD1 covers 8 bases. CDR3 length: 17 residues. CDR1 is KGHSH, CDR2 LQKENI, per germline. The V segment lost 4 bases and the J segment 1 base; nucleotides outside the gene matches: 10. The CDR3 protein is CASSQSPQGVGTDTQYF. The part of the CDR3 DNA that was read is TGTGCCAGCTCACAATCACCACAGGGGGTTGGCACAGATACG.

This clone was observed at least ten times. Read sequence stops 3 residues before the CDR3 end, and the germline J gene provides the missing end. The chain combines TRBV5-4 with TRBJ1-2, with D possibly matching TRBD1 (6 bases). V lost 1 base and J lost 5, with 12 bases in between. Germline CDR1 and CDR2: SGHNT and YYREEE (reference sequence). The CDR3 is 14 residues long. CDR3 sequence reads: CASSLWGGGYGYTF. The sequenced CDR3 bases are TGTGCCAGCAGCTTGTGGGGGGGCGGTTATGGC.

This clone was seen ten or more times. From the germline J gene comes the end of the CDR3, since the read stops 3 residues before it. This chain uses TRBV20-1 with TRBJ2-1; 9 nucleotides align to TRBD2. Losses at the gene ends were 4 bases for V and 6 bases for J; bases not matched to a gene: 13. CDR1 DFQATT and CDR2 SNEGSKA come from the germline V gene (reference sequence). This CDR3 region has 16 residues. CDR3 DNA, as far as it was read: TGCAGTGCTACGCGTTTTAGGGCGGGAGGGGGCAATGAG. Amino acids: CSATRFRAGGGNE. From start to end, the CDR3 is CSATRFRAGGGNEQFF.

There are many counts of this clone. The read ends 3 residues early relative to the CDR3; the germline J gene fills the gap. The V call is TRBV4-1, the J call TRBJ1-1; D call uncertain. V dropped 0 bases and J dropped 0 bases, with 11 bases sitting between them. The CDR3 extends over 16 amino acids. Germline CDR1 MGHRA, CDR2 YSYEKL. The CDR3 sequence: CASSQDLGRVNTEAFF. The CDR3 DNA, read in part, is TGCGCCAGCAGCCAAGATCTGGGCAGAGTGAACACTGAA.

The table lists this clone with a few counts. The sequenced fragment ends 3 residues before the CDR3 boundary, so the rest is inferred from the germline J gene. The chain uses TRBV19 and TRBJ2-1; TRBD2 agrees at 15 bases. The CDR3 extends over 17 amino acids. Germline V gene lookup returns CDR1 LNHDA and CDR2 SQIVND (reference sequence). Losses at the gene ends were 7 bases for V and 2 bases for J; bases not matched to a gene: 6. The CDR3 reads CASTGLAGGTPYNEQFF. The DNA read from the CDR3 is TGTGCCAGTACTGGACTAGCGGGGGGGACCCCCTACAATGAG. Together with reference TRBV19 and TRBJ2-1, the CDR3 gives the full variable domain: DGGITQSPKYLFRKEGQNVTLSCEQNLNHDAMYWYRQDPGQGLRLIYYSQIVNDFQKGDIAEGYSVSREKKESFPLTVTSAQKNPTAFYLCASTGLAGGTPYNEQFFGPGTRLTVL.

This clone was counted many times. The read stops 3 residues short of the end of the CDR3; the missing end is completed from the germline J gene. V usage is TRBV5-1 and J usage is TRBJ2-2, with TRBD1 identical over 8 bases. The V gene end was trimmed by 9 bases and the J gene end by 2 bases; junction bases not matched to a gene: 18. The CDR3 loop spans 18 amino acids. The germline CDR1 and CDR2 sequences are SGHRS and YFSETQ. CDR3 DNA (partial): TGCGCCACCAAAGGGGGGAATGACAGGGGTCTCAACACCGGGGAG. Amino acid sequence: CATKGGNDRGLNTGE. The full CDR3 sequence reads CATKGGNDRGLNTGELFF.

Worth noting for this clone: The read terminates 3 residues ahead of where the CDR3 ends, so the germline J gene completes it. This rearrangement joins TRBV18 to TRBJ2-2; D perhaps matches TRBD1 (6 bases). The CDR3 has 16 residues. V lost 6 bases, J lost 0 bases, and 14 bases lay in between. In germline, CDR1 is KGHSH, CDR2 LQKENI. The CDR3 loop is CASSRGRTANTGELFF. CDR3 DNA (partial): TGTGCCAGCTCTAGGGGACGGACAGCGAACACCGGGGAG. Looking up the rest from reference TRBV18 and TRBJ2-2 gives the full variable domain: NAGVMQNPRHLVRRRGQEARLRCSPMKGHSHVYWYRQLPEEGLKFMVYLQKENIIDESGMPKERFSAEFPKEGPSILRIQQVVRGDSAAYFCASSRGRTANTGELFFGEGSRLTVL.

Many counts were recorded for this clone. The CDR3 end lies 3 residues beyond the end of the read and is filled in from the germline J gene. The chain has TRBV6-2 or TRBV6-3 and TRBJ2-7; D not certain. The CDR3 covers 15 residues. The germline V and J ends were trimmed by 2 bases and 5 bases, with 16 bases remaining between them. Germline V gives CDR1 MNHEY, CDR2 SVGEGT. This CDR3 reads CASSYLPDTPDEQYF. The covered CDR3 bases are TGTGCCAGCAGTTACCTACCAGACACCCCGGACGAG.

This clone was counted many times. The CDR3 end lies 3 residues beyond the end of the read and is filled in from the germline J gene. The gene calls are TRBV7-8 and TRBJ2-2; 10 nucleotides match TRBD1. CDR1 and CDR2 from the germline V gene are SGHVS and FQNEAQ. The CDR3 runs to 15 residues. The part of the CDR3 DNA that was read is TGTGCCAGCAGCAGACAGACAGGGGGCAGTGAAAAG. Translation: CASSRQTGGSEK. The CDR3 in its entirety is CASSRQTGGSEKLFF.

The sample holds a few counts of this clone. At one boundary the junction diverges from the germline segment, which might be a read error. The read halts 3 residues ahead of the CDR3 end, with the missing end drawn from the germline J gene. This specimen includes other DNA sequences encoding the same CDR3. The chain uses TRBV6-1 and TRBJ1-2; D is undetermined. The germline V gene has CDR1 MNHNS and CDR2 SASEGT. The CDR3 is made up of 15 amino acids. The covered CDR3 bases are TGTGCCAGCAGTGACGAGTATGCAGAAAACTATGGA. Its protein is CASSDEYAENYG. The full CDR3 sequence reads CASSDEYAENYGYTF.

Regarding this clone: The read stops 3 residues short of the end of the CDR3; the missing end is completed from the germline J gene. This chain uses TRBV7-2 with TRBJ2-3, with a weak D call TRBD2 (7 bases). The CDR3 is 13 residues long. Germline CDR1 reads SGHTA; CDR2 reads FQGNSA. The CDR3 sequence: CASSQRGAKTQYF. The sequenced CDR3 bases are TGTGCCAGCAGCCAACGGGGGGCGAAGACG.

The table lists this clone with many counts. This CDR3 reads CASSSAGTGDNEQFF. CDR3 bases read: TGTGCCAGCAGTTCCGCCGGGACAGGGGACAATGAG. V and J are TRBV6-2 or TRBV6-3 and TRBJ2-1, with 10 bases matching TRBD1. The CDR3 extends 3 residues past the end of the read, so its final part is completed from the germline J gene. Germline V CDR1 and CDR2: MNHEY, SVGEGT. With V trimmed by 4 bases and J by 5 bases, 5 bases remained unmatched. This CDR3 spans 15 amino acids.

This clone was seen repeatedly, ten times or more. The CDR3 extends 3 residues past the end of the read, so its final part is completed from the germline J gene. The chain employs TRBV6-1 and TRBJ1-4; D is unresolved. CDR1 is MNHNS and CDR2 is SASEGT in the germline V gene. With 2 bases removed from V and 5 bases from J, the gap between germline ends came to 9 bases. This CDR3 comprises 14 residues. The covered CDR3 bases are TGTGCCAGCAGTGAACGGGGTCTGAATGAAAAA. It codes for CASSERGLNEK. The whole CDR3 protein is CASSERGLNEKLFF.

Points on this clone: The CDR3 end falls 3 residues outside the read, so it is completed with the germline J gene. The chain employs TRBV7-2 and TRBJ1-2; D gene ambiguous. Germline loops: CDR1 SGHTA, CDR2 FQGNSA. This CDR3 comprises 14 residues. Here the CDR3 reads CASSLDRVSYDYTF. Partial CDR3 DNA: TGTGCCAGCAGCTTAGATCGCGTCTCCTACGAC.

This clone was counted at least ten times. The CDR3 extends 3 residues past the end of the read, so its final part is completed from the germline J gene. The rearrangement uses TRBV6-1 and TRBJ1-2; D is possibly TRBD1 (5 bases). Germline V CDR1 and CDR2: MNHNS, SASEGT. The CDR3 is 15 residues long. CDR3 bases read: TGTGCCAGCAGTGAATGGGGCAGCACTTTGATCGGC. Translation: CASSEWGSTLIG. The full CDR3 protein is CASSEWGSTLIGYTF.